The rows below give T cell receptor beta chains drawn from one sample of a study of T cell repertoires in cytomegalovirus infection. The antigens of these receptors remain unknown. TCRdb ran MiXCR on the reads and lists one entry per CDR3 protein. The sample lists 50,000 or so distinct CDR3 sequences, about a fifth seen once, with 64% in the top ten. Sequences were derived from CD8+ T cells from cultured PBMCs, sampled from culture after CMV antigen stimulation. Source of these receptors: a human donor in good health (CMV status not recorded). Some clones in this sample may be carry-over from other donors' samples. Each CDR3 is given with its conserved first and last residue. D genes are given only for firm matches. Rows give clone size only sometimes, using once, few, many, or a class for an expanded clone.

cdr3_length | j_call | clone_size | d_call | v_call | cdr3_aa | cdr3_nt
13 | TRBJ2-7 | many | NA | TRBV7-6 | CASSFGLAYEQYF | TGTGCCAGCAGCTTTGGGCTAGCTTACGAGCAGTACTTC
18 | TRBJ1-2 | few | NA | TRBV6-1 | CASSELLYPRGMDYGYTF | TGTGCCAGCAGCGAACTTCTCTACCCCAGGGGAATGGACTATGGCTACACCTTC
15 | TRBJ2-3 | NA | TRBD2 | TRBV2 | CASAAGTSGTDTQYF | TGTGCCAGCGCCGCCGGGACTAGCGGGACAGATACGCAGTATTTT
14 | TRBJ2-7 | NA | NA | TRBV28 | CTSSPGFRGFEQYF | TGTACCAGCAGCCCAGGCTTCCGTGGTTTCGAGCAGTACTTC
15 | TRBJ2-5 | few | TRBD2 | TRBV29-1 | CSVEPSGSHLDTQYF | TGCAGCGTTGAACCCAGCGGGAGCCACCTAGATACCCAGTACTTC
16 | TRBJ2-2 | NA | TRBD1 | TRBV5-4 | CASSLAGQGAAGELFF | TGTGCCAGCAGCTTGGCGGGACAGGGGGCCGCCGGGGAGCTGTTTTTT
14 | TRBJ1-5 | NA | NA | TRBV27 | CASSSTGINQPQHF | TGTGCCAGCAGTTCTACAGGGATCAATCAGCCCCAGCATTTT
13 | TRBJ1-1 | NA | NA | TRBV6-2/TRBV6-3 | CASNWGQGTEAFF | TGTGCCAGCAATTGGGGGCAAGGCACTGAAGCTTTCTTT
15 | TRBJ1-4 | NA | TRBD1 | TRBV9 | CASSLGGTANEKLFF | TGTGCCAGCAGCCTAGGAGGGACAGCTAATGAAAAACTGTTTTTT
12 | TRBJ1-6 | NA | NA | TRBV19 | CASSIRNSPLHF | TGTGCCAGTAGTATTAGGAATTCACCCCTCCACTTT
15 | TRBJ2-7 | NA | NA | TRBV14 | CASSLQGPHSYEQYF | TGTGCCAGCAGCTTACAGGGACCTCATTCCTACGAGCAGTACTTC
13 | TRBJ1-2 | NA | NA | TRBV12-3/TRBV12-4 | CASSYPRGPGYTF | TGTGCCAGCAGCTACCCCCGTGGGCCTGGCTACACCTTC
12 | TRBJ2-1 | NA | TRBD1 | TRBV9 | CASSLTGGLQFF | TGTGCCAGCAGCTTGACAGGGGGCCTACAGTTCTTC
14 | TRBJ1-1 | NA | NA | TRBV7-3 | CASSERPGTTEAFF | TGTGCCAGCAGCGAAAGGCCGGGGACCACTGAAGCTTTCTTT
13 | TRBJ2-7 | NA | NA | TRBV20-1 | CSARDGQVYEQYF | TGCAGTGCTAGAGATGGGCAGGTCTACGAGCAGTACTTC
14 | TRBJ2-1 | few | NA | TRBV5-1 | CASSLEGAYNEQFF | TGCGCCAGCAGCTTGGAGGGCGCGTACAATGAGCAGTTCTTC
17 | TRBJ2-1 | NA | NA | TRBV11-2 | CASSLDRPGETYNEQFF | TGTGCCAGCAGCTTAGATCGGCCAGGGGAAACCTACAATGAGCAGTTCTTC
15 | TRBJ1-5 | NA | NA | TRBV5-4 | CASSFGGTGGQPQHF | TGTGCCAGCAGCTTCGGGGGGACCGGGGGTCAGCCCCAGCATTTT
15 | TRBJ1-2 | many | NA | TRBV4-3 | CASSQEAGPNYGYTF | TGCGCCAGCAGCCAAGAGGCAGGCCCTAACTATGGCTACACCTTC
14 | TRBJ2-7 | NA | TRBD1 | TRBV19 | CASSWRQGSYEQYF | TGTGCCAGTAGTTGGAGACAGGGGTCCTACGAGCAGTACTTC
16 | TRBJ2-7 | NA | TRBD2 | TRBV6-5 | CASSYSGLAGGSEQYF | TGTGCCAGCAGTTACTCAGGACTAGCGGGAGGGAGCGAGCAGTACTTC
12 | TRBJ2-7 | few | NA | TRBV6-1 | CASGGHLYEQYF | TGTGCCAGCGGGGGACATCTATACGAGCAGTACTTC